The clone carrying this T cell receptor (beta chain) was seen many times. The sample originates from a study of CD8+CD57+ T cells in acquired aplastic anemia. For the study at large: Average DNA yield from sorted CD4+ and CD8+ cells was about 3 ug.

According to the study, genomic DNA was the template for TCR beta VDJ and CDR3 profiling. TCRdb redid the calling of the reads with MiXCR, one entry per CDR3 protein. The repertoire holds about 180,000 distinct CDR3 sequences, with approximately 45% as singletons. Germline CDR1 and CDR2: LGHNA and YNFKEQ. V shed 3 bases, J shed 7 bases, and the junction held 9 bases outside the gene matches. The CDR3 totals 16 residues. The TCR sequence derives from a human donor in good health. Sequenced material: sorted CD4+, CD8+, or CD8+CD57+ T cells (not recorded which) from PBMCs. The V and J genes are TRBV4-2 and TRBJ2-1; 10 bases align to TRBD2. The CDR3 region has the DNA TGTGCCAGCAGCCACCTAGCGGGAGAAGGTTTTAATGAGCAGTTCTTC. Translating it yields CASSHLAGEGFNEQFF.